This section outlines one TCR beta chain sequence together with its context. What it binds is not known. Ophthalmopathy-affected donors exhibited moderate-to-severe activity, CAS ≥3, NOSPECS ≥4, and duration under 3 months. The diagnosis combined clinical symptoms, thyroxine, TRAb, thyroid ultrasound and orbital computed tomography scans. As the starting material, over 9.5 ml of fresh peripheral blood yielded the PBMCs. The entry originates in a study of Graves' ophthalmopathy and Graves' hyperthyroidism. Study outcomes and limitations: The model's prediction of ophthalmopathy progression had roughly 71% sensitivity and less than 75% specificity.

Scientists amplified the TCR beta CDR3 regions from RNA transcripts. HTBI-primed RT-PCR formed the first round, and a multiplex PCR formed the second. One entry per CDR3 protein, called by TCRdb with MiXCR from the multiplex PCR reads. The table has approximately 640,000 distinct CDR3 sequences, more than 40% seen once. Trimming left V 6 bases short and J 1 base short, with 7 bases between. This CDR3 contains 13 residues. CDR1 and CDR2 from the germline V gene are SQVTM and ANQGSEA. The sequencing sample was made of peripheral blood. The chain employs TRBV29-1 and TRBJ1-6, with D possibly TRBD1 on 6 matching bases. The TCR comes from an adult man with Graves' ophthalmopathy. The CDR3 DNA follows: TGCAGCGTACAGGGTTCCTATAATTCACCCCTCCACTTT. Protein: CSVQGSYNSPLHF.